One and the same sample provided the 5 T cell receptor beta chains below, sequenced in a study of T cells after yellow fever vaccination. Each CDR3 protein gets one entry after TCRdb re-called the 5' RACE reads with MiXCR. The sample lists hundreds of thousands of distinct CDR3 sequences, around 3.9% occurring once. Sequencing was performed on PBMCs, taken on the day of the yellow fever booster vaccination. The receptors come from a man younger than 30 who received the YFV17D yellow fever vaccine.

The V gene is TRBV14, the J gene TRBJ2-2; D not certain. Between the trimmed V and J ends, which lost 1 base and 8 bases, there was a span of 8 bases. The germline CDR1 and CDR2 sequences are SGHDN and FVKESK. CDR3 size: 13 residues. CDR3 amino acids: CASSQVPSGELFF. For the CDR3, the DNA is TGTGCCAGCAGCCAAGTCCCCTCGGGGGAGCTGTTTTTT.

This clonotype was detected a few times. The CDR3 DNA reads TGTGCCAGCAGCCAAGATGACATTACCCCCTCCTACAATGAGCAGTTCTTC. This gives the protein CASSQDDITPSYNEQFF. The chain carries TRBV3-1 and TRBJ2-1; D unclear. V was trimmed by 0 bases and J by 0 bases, leaving 12 bases between them. Germline values: CDR1 LGHDT, CDR2 YNNKEL (reference sequence). The CDR3 runs 17 residues.

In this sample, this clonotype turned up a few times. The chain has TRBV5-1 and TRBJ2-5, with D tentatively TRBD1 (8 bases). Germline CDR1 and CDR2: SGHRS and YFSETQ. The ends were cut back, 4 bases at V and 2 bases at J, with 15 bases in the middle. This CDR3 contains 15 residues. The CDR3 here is CASSIHRGGQETQYF. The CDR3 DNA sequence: TGCGCCAGCAGCATACACAGGGGGGGACAAGAGACCCAGTACTTC.

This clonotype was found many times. In DNA form, the CDR3 reads TGTGCCAGCTCACAGACCGGGAATGAGCAGTTCTTC. Encoded protein: CASSQTGNEQFF. The chain combines TRBV18 with TRBJ2-1; D unclear. CDR1 KGHSH and CDR2 LQKENI come from the germline V gene. This CDR3 comprises 12 residues. Trimming left V 4 bases short and J 7 bases short, with 8 bases between.

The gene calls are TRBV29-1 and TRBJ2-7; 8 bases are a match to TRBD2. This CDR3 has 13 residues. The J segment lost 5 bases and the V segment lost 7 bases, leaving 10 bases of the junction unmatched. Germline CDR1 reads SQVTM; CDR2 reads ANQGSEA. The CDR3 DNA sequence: TGCAGCGCCCGCCCCGGGGGGGCCCACGAGCAGTACTTC. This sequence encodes CSARPGGAHEQYF.